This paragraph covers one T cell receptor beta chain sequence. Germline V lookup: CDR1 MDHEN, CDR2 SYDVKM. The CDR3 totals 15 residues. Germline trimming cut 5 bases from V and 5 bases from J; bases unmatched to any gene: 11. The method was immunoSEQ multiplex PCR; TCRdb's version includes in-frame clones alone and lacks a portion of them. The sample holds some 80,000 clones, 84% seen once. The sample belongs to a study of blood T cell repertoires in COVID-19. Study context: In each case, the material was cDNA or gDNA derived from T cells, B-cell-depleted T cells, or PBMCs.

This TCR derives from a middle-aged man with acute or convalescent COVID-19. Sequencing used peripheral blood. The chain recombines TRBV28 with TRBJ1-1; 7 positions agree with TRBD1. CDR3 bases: TGTGCCAGCAGTGCCTCGGGACAGTCCTTTACTGAAGCTTTCTTT. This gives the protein CASSASGQSFTEAFF. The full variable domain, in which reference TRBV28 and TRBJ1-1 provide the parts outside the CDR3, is DVKVTQSSRYLVKRTGEKVFLECVQDMDHENMFWYRQDPGLGLRLIYFSYDVKMKEKGDIPEGYSVSREKKERFSLILESASTNQTSMYLCASSASGQSFTEAFFGQGTRLTVV.